This TCR beta chain was profiled in a study of beta chain features in type 1 diabetes. Study observations and caveats: There was a possibility that cDNA sequencing over-represented cells with high TCR expression. All four CD4+ subsets from Type 1 diabetes patients carried moderately but significantly shorter TCRB CDR3s.

With respect to this clone: Its matching antigen is unknown.

Trimming took off 8 bases at V and 9 bases at J, with 20 bases between the two ends. The CDR3 length is 13 residues. Germline V gives CDR1 SQVTM, CDR2 ANQGSEA. Reverse transcribing all isolated RNA meant expressed TCRB transcripts were sequenced. Naive, central memory and regulatory T cell samples came to a mean of about 4 million reads. Produced via immunoSEQ multiplex PCR; TCRdb's table is partial and in-frame only. In the table there are some 180,000 clones, roughly an eighth of which are singletons. The clonotype was recovered from a woman aged 18-29 years in good health. The sample consisted of central memory CD4+ T cells from blood. This chain links TRBV29-1 with TRBJ2-1; D unclear. CDR3 sequence (DNA): TGCAGCACCCTCTCTTCCCGGGTGGGTGAGCAGTTCTTC. It yields the protein CSTLSSRVGEQFF.